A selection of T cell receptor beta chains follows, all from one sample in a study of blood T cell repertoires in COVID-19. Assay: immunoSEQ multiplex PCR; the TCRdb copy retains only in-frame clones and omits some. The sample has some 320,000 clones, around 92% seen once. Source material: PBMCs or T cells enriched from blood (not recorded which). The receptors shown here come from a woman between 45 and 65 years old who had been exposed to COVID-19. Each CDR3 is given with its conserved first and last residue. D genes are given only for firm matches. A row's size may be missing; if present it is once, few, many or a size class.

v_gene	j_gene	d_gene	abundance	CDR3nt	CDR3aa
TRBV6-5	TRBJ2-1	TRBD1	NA	TGTGCCAGTAGGACAGGGGCGGATGAGCAGTTCTTC	CASRTGADEQFF
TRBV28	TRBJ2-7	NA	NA	TGTGCCAGCAGTTTTCTAAGCGGCCCGGGGGAGCAGTACTTC	CASSFLSGPGEQYF
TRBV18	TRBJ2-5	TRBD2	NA	TGTGCCAGCTCTGGAACTAGCGGGGGCCGAAGCCAAGAGACCCAGTACTTC	CASSGTSGGRSQETQYF
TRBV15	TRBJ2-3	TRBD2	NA	TGTGCCACCAGCAGAGATTCCCCACGGGGGGGGTGGACAGATACGCAGTATTTT	CATSRDSPRGGWTDTQYF
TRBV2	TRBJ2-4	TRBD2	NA	TGTGCCAGCAGTGAAGCGGAGGGACTAGGACAGTACTTC	CASSEAEGLGQYF
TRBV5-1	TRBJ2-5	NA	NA	TGCGCCAGCAGCCAAGGGACTGCACAAGAGACCCAGTACTTC	CASSQGTAQETQYF
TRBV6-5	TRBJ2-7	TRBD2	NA	TGTGCCAGCAGTTACAAGCGGGGTTCACCCTACGAGCAGTACTTC	CASSYKRGSPYEQYF
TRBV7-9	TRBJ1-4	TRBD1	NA	TGTGCCAGCAGCTTAGACGGGACAGGGATGGATGAAAAACTGTTTTTT	CASSLDGTGMDEKLFF
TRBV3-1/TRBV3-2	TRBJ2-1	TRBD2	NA	TGTGCCAGCAGCCAAGAGATAGCGGGGGACTACAATGAGCAGTTCTTC	CASSQEIAGDYNEQFF
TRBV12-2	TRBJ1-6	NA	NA	TGTGCAAGTCGCTTCTCTTCTCCAGGGGATAATTCACCCCTCCACTTT	CASRFSSPGDNSPLHF
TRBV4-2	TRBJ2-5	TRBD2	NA	TGTGCCAGCAGCCAAGCGGCTAGCGGGGGACAAGAGACCCAGTACTTC	CASSQAASGGQETQYF
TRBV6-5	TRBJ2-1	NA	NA	TGTGCCAGCAGTTATAGGTTGGAGAATGAGCAGTTCTTC	CASSYRLENEQFF
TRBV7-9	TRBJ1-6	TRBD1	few	TGTGCCAGCACCCTGACAGGGTACAGTTCACCCCTCCACTTT	CASTLTGYSSPLHF
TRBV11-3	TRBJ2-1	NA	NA	TGTGCCAGCAGCTTAGATCAGGAGGGATACGAGCAGTTCTTC	CASSLDQEGYEQFF
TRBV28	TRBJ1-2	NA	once	TGTGCCAGCAGTTTATTATCAGGATATACCAACTATGGCTACACCTTC	CASSLLSGYTNYGYTF
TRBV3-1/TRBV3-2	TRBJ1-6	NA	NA	TGTGCCAGCAGCCAAACTTGGTCTGGGGAGAATTCACCCCTCCACTTT	CASSQTWSGENSPLHF
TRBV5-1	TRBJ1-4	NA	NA	TGCGCCAGCAGCTTGGGAGGGATAGATGAAAAACTGTTTTTT	CASSLGGIDEKLFF
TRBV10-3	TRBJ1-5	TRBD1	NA	TGTGCCATCAGCCCCGGGACAGATAGCAATCAGCCCCAGCATTTT	CAISPGTDSNQPQHF
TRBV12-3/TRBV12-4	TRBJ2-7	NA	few	TGTGCCAGCAGTTCCCCAGGCTCCTACGAGCAGTACTTC	CASSSPGSYEQYF
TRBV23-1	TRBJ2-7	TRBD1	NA	TGCGCCAGCAGTTGTTGGACCGGGACAGCAGGCGACGAGCAGTACTTC	CASSCWTGTAGDEQYF
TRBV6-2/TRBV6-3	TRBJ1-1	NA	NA	TGTGCCAGCAGTTACCGGCAGGGGAACACTGAAGCTTTCTTT	CASSYRQGNTEAFF
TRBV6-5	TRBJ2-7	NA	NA	TGTGCCAGCACTATCGGGCCCGGGACCTACGAGCAGTACTTC	CASTIGPGTYEQYF
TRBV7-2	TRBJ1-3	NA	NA	TGTGCCAGCAGCTTAAAGCAGGGGACCTCTGGAAACACCATATATTTT	CASSLKQGTSGNTIYF
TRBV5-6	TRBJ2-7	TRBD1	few	TGTGCCAGCAGCATCGGACAGGGGGGTACCTACGAGCAGTACTTC	CASSIGQGGTYEQYF
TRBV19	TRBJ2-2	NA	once	TGTGCCAGTAGTATTTTGGGTTCCTGGAGTCGAACCGGGGAGCTGTTTTTT	CASSILGSWSRTGELFF
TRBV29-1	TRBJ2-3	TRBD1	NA	TGCAGCGCCAGGGTTTTTGTGACAGGGCCTAGCACAGATACGCAGTATTTT	CSARVFVTGPSTDTQYF
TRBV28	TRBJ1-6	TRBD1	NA	TGTGCCAGCCGGGACAGGGAGAGCTCCTATAATTCACCCCTCCACTTT	CASRDRESSYNSPLHF
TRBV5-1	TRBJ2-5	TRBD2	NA	TGCGCCAGCAGCTGGACTAGCGGAGAGACCCAGTACTTC	CASSWTSGETQYF
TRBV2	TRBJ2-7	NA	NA	TGTGCCAGCAGTCCCGGGACACCATCCTACGAGCAGTACTTC	CASSPGTPSYEQYF
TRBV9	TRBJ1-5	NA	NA	TGTGCCAGCAGCGCCGCAGGGGTTGGCAATCAGCCCCAGCATTTT	CASSAAGVGNQPQHF